This T cell receptor beta chain is drawn from a study of blood T cell repertoires in COVID-19. In the original workflow: Estimation of nucleated cell counts was performed using reference gene primer amplification. Sequencing was performed with immunoSEQ multiplex PCR; in TCRdb, only in-frame clones are kept and a portion is missing. Clonal size and the V and J genes are those of that table, whereas D and trimming came from the DNA. The sample records 390,000 or so clones, 80% to 90% being singletons. The participants were between about 18 and 90 years old and came from some 23 US areas. CDR1 is LNHDA and CDR2 is SQIVND in the germline V gene (reference sequence). This CDR3 is 15 amino acids long. V lost 7 bases to trimming and J lost 4 bases; unmatched junction nucleotides: 12.

The V gene is TRBV19, the J gene TRBJ1-2, with 7 positions matching TRBD1. The specimen sequenced was PBMCs or T cells enriched from blood (not recorded which). This TCR was recovered from a man between 18 and 29 years old who had recovered from COVID-19. CDR3 sequence: CASIPYTGTAYGYTF. Here the CDR3 DNA reads TGTGCCAGTATCCCTTACACCGGGACAGCCTATGGCTACACCTTC.